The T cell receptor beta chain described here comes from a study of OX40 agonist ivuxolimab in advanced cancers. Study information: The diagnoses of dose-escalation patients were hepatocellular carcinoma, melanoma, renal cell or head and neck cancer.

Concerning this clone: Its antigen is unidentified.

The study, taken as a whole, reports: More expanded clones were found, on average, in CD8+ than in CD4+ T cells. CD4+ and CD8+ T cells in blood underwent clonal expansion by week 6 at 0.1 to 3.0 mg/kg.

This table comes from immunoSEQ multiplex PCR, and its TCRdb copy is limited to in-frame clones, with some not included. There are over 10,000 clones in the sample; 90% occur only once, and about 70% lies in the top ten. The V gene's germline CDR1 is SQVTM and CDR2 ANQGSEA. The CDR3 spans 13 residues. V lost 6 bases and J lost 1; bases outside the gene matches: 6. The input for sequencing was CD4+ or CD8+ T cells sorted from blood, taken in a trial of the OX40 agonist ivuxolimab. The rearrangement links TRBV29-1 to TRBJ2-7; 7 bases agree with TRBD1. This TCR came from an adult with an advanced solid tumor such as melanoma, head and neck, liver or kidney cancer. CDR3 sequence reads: CSVGTANSYEQYF. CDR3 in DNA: TGCAGCGTCGGGACAGCTAATTCCTACGAGCAGTACTTC.